The clone carrying this T cell receptor (beta chain) was picked up many times. The ends lost 6 bases at V and 5 bases at J; junction bases unmatched: 4. This CDR3 comprises 13 residues. Germline V gives CDR1 MNHEY, CDR2 SVGEGT. These data belong to a study of T-cell reconstitution after alpha-beta-depleted transplantation in children. Unique molecular identifiers were incorporated when the TCRbeta library was constructed. TCRdb reprocessed the PCR reads via MiXCR and lists one record per CDR3 protein. The table includes fewer than 120,000 distinct CDR3 sequences, about 9.3% detected once. This receptor was taken from a human donor who donated a stem cell graft to a child with acute lymphoblastic leukemia. This sample comprised PBMCs from the stem cell graft donor, obtained from the stem cell graft. The chain uses TRBV6-2 or TRBV6-3 and TRBJ2-5; 9 nucleotides line up with TRBD1. The CDR3 region has the DNA TGTGCCAGCAGACAGGGGGCTGGGGAGACCCAGTACTTC. Translation: CASRQGAGETQYF.